These T cell receptor beta chains were read from a single sample in a study of blood T cell repertoires in COVID-19. Produced via immunoSEQ multiplex PCR; TCRdb's table is partial and in-frame only. The table includes a few hundred thousand clones, about 86% detected once. The sequencing sample was made of peripheral blood. Receptors originate from a man aged 55-75 years who had recovered from COVID-19. The CDR3 runs from the conserved cysteine through the conserved F or W. Each record gives: J gene, V gene, D gene, clone size, CDR3 DNA, CDR3 protein. D genes are given only for firm matches. Clone sizes are given selectively: once, few, many, or a class where the clone is expanded.

>TRBJ1-1|TRBV30|NA|NA
TGTGCCTGGAGGCGGCAAGGAATGAACACTGAAGCTTTCTTT
CAWRRQGMNTEAFF
>TRBJ1-5|TRBV6-5|TRBD1|NA
TGTGCCAGCAGACAGGACAGGGACAATCAGCCCCAGCATTTT
CASRQDRDNQPQHF
>TRBJ2-7|TRBV24-1|TRBD1|NA
TGTGCCACCAGTGACCCACACCGGACAGGGGACGAGCAGTACTTC
CATSDPHRTGDEQYF
>TRBJ2-3|TRBV9|NA|NA
TGTGCCAGCAGCGTTCAGGGGCGCGTTCCAGATACGCAGTATTTT
CASSVQGRVPDTQYF
>TRBJ1-5|TRBV28|NA|NA
TGTGCCACCGGGGGAGGGGACCAGCCCCAGCATTTT
CATGGGDQPQHF
>TRBJ2-7|TRBV4-3|NA|NA
TGCGCCAGCAGCCAAAGCGCAGCTTACGAGCAGTACTTC
CASSQSAAYEQYF
>TRBJ2-7|TRBV18|TRBD1|NA
TGTGCCAGCTCATTACTAGCCGGGACAGGGGGTCTTGGAGCTAGCGGCTACGGCTCCTACGAGCAGTACTTC
CASSLLAGTGGLGASGYGSYEQYF
>TRBJ2-1|TRBV30|TRBD2|NA
TGTGCCTGGATGCAGCCGGGGGGTTACAATGAGCAGTTCTTC
CAWMQPGGYNEQFF
>TRBJ2-1|TRBV19|TRBD1|NA
TGTGCCAGTAGTACCACAGGGGGAAGCGACAATGAGCAGTTCTTC
CASSTTGGSDNEQFF
>TRBJ1-5|TRBV3-1/TRBV3-2|NA|NA
TGTGCCAGCAGCCAAGACAAGGCAGGGGCGTCGGGTCAGCCCCAGCATTTT
CASSQDKAGASGQPQHF
>TRBJ2-7|TRBV5-1|TRBD1|NA
TGCGCCAGCAGCTTGGTGGCGACAGGGACGTCCTACGAGCAGTACTTC
CASSLVATGTSYEQYF
>TRBJ1-1|TRBV12-3/TRBV12-4|NA|NA
TGTGCCATCTCGACAGGCTGGGGCACTGAAGCTTTCTTT
CAISTGWGTEAFF
>TRBJ2-7|TRBV27|TRBD1|NA
TGTGCCAGCAGTTTATATGGGACAGCCGAGCAGTACTTC
CASSLYGTAEQYF
>TRBJ2-1|TRBV15|NA|NA
TGTGCCACCAGCAGAGATAATATGGGGGGGCCGAATGAGCAGTTCTTC
CATSRDNMGGPNEQFF
>TRBJ1-2|TRBV6-2/TRBV6-3|NA|NA
TGTGCCAGCAACCCGACGGGTAACTATGGCTACACCTTC
CASNPTGNYGYTF
>TRBJ1-1|TRBV19|NA|NA
TGTGCCAGTAGATCCGTGGGGCACCCGAACACTGAAGCTTTCTTT
CASRSVGHPNTEAFF
>TRBJ2-3|TRBV30|NA|NA
TGTGCCTGGAGTCGGGACTCATTCACAGATACGCAGTATTTT
CAWSRDSFTDTQYF
>TRBJ1-1|TRBV30|TRBD1|NA
TGTGCCTGGAGCTCGCCGACAGGGATAGCTTTCTTT
CAWSSPTGIAFF
>TRBJ1-4|TRBV6-5|NA|NA
TGTGCCAGCAGCAGGGTTGCTAATGAAAAACTGTTTTTT
CASSRVANEKLFF
>TRBJ2-3|TRBV5-6|NA|NA
TGTGCCAGCAGCTTAAGAACTACAAACACAGATACGCAGTATTTT
CASSLRTTNTDTQYF
>TRBJ2-6|TRBV7-2|TRBD1|NA
TGTGCCAGCAGCTCTCGACAGGGCTCTGGGGCCAACGTCCTGACTTTC
CASSSRQGSGANVLTF
>TRBJ2-3|TRBV27|NA|NA
TGTGCCAGCAGTTTACAGGGCCCTGGGGTTGATACGCAGTATTTT
CASSLQGPGVDTQYF
>TRBJ1-5|TRBV7-2|NA|NA
TGTGCCAGCAGCTTGTGGGAGAATCAGCCCCAGCATTTT
CASSLWENQPQHF
>TRBJ1-6|TRBV9|TRBD1|once
TGTGCCAGCAGCGTAGTGGGACAGGGTAATTCACCCCTCCACTTT
CASSVVGQGNSPLHF
>TRBJ1-4|TRBV27|TRBD1|NA
TGTGCCAGCAGTTGGGGACAGATCAATGAAAAACTGTTTTTT
CASSWGQINEKLFF
>TRBJ2-4|TRBV5-6|NA|NA
TGTGCCAGCAGCCTCAGGACCTCCAGGGGCATTCAGTACTTC
CASSLRTSRGIQYF
>TRBJ2-1|TRBV5-1|TRBD1|NA
TGCGCCAGCAGCTTGGCGACCCGATCCGGGACAGGTGGAGGGTTTCGGAATGAGCAGTTCTTC
CASSLATRSGTGGGFRNEQFF
>TRBJ2-3|TRBV9|TRBD2|NA
TGTGCCAGCAGCGGTAGCGGGAGAACAGATACGCAGTATTTT
CASSGSGRTDTQYF
>TRBJ2-1|TRBV14|NA|NA
TGTGCCAGCAGCCAAGGGCGTGGACAAGAACAAGAGCAGTTCTTC
CASSQGRGQEQEQFF
>TRBJ1-2|TRBV20-1|NA|few
TGCAGTGCTAGTCAGGAGGACTCCCTCTCCCCTCATGGCTACACCTTC
CSASQEDSLSPHGYTF
>TRBJ1-2|TRBV11-2|NA|NA
TGTGCCAGCAGCTTAGCAGATTCTAACTATGGCTACACCTTC
CASSLADSNYGYTF
>TRBJ2-1|TRBV6-6|TRBD2|once
TGTGCCAGCAGTTTTGGGACTAGCGGGAGGAGGAGTGAGCAGTTCTTC
CASSFGTSGRRSEQFF
>TRBJ1-5|TRBV4-2|TRBD1|NA
TGTGCCAGCAGCCAAGAAGGGGGCCGTAGCAATCAGCCCCAGCATTTT
CASSQEGGRSNQPQHF
>TRBJ2-5|TRBV28|NA|NA
TGTGCCAGCAGTTTAGGGGGGGCAGGGGAGACCCAGTACTTC
CASSLGGAGETQYF
>TRBJ1-2|TRBV6-1|NA|NA
TGTGCCAGCAGTGAAAACCTCCTGGGACAAAACTATGGCTACACCTTC
CASSENLLGQNYGYTF
>TRBJ2-3|TRBV7-3|NA|few
TGTGCCAGCAGCGTGCAAGCGACTAGCACAGATACGCAGTATTTT
CASSVQATSTDTQYF
>TRBJ2-5|TRBV27|NA|NA
TGTGCCAGCAGTTTCCAGGAGACCCAGTACTTC
CASSFQETQYF
>TRBJ2-7|TRBV6-5|NA|once
TGTGCCAGCAGTTACTCGACGAGGGTTAGTGTCTACGAGCAGTACTTC
CASSYSTRVSVYEQYF
>TRBJ1-5|TRBV10-2|NA|NA
TGCGCCAGCAGTGAGATGGACCGGGGAAATAGCAATCAGCCCCAGCATTTT
CASSEMDRGNSNQPQHF
>TRBJ2-2|TRBV7-3|NA|NA
TGTGCCAGCAGCTTGACCCGCCGAGGGCCCTCCGCCGGGGAGCTGTTTTTT
CASSLTRRGPSAGELFF
>TRBJ1-2|TRBV2|NA|NA
TGTGCCAGCACCCAGGGTTCAGGTGGCTACACCTTC
CASTQGSGGYTF
>TRBJ1-6|TRBV4-3|NA|NA
TGCGCCAGCAGCCAAGATTCGAGGAATTCACCCCTCCACTTT
CASSQDSRNSPLHF
>TRBJ2-2|TRBV7-3|NA|NA
TGTGCCAGCAGCCGGACAGCCAACGGGGAGCTGTTTTTT
CASSRTANGELFF
>TRBJ1-1|TRBV24-1|NA|NA
TGTGCCACCAGTGACCCCCGAACAGGGTGGCAAGCTTTCTTT
CATSDPRTGWQAFF
>TRBJ1-2|TRBV5-4|NA|NA
TGTGCCAGCAGCCGCGGGCGGGGAGAAGCTAACTATGGCTACACCTTC
CASSRGRGEANYGYTF
>TRBJ2-3|TRBV11-3|TRBD2|NA
TGTGCCAGCAGCTTTGGGCGGGGGGCCTACACAGATACGCAGTATTTT
CASSFGRGAYTDTQYF